This is a list of T cell receptor beta chains from one sample in a study of T cell responses to AZD1222 COVID-19 vaccine. Sequencing was performed with immunoSEQ multiplex PCR; in TCRdb, only in-frame clones are kept and a portion is missing. The table lists roughly 90,000 clones, approximately 92% of them singletons, with about 2.5% in the top ten. Sequences were derived from peripheral blood, sampled 28 days after the second AZD1222 dose. The receptors here all came from an adult who received the AZD1222 COVID-19 vaccine. CDR3s include the opening cysteine and the closing phenylalanine or tryptophan. D genes are given only for firm matches. Clone size is stated in some rows and not others, as once, few, many or a class when expanded.

J gene: TRBJ2-6; clone size: NA; V gene: TRBV30; D gene: NA; CDR3 DNA: TGTGCCTGGAATGCCGGGGCCAACGTCCTGACTTTC; CDR3 protein: CAWNAGANVLTF
J gene: TRBJ2-5; clone size: NA; V gene: TRBV7-2; D gene: TRBD2; CDR3 DNA: TGTGCCAGCAGCTTAGCTGCTAGCGGGGGGGGAAACCAAGAGACCCAGTACTTC; CDR3 protein: CASSLAASGGGNQETQYF
J gene: TRBJ1-5; clone size: NA; V gene: TRBV19; D gene: NA; CDR3 DNA: TGTGCCAGTAGTATAGGCGGTCAGGCAGTCACCAATCAGCCCCAGCATTTT; CDR3 protein: CASSIGGQAVTNQPQHF
J gene: TRBJ2-7; clone size: NA; V gene: TRBV7-2; D gene: TRBD2; CDR3 DNA: TGTGCCAGCAGCTTTGGCCTAGCGGGTCTCTACGAGCAGTACTTC; CDR3 protein: CASSFGLAGLYEQYF
J gene: TRBJ1-1; clone size: NA; V gene: TRBV10-3; D gene: NA; CDR3 DNA: TGTGCCATCGGCAAGGGGGACACTGAAGCTTTCTTT; CDR3 protein: CAIGKGDTEAFF
J gene: TRBJ1-2; clone size: NA; V gene: TRBV6-5; D gene: NA; CDR3 DNA: TGTGCCAGCTCCTGGACAAGAAACTATGGCTACACCTTC; CDR3 protein: CASSWTRNYGYTF
J gene: TRBJ1-4; clone size: NA; V gene: TRBV30; D gene: TRBD1; CDR3 DNA: TGTGCCTGGAGTATTAAGACAGGGCTATATGAAAAACTGTTTTTT; CDR3 protein: CAWSIKTGLYEKLFF
J gene: TRBJ1-2; clone size: NA; V gene: TRBV7-2; D gene: TRBD1; CDR3 DNA: TGTGCCAGCAGCTTAGATCGGACAGGGTTTGACGGCTACACCTTC; CDR3 protein: CASSLDRTGFDGYTF
J gene: TRBJ1-2; clone size: once; V gene: TRBV5-6; D gene: NA; CDR3 DNA: TGTGCCAGCAGCTTGGCCCGGGATGGCTACACCTTC; CDR3 protein: CASSLARDGYTF
J gene: TRBJ1-1; clone size: NA; V gene: TRBV2; D gene: NA; CDR3 DNA: TGTGCCAGCAGTAGGGACACCGACTTTTGGGTGAACACTGAAGCTTTCTTT; CDR3 protein: CASSRDTDFWVNTEAFF
J gene: TRBJ1-1; clone size: NA; V gene: TRBV25-1; D gene: NA; CDR3 DNA: TGTGCCAGCAGTTTACACGACAGGATAGACACTGAAGCTTTCTTT; CDR3 protein: CASSLHDRIDTEAFF
J gene: TRBJ1-2; clone size: NA; V gene: TRBV7-2; D gene: NA; CDR3 DNA: TGTGCCAGCAGCTTTGGGCAGCTTGTGGATGGTGGCTACACCTTC; CDR3 protein: CASSFGQLVDGGYTF
J gene: TRBJ2-7; clone size: NA; V gene: TRBV10-1; D gene: TRBD2; CDR3 DNA: TGCGCCAGCAGTGAGTACGGCGGGGGTCCCTACGAGCAGTACTTC; CDR3 protein: CASSEYGGGPYEQYF
J gene: TRBJ2-7; clone size: NA; V gene: TRBV11-1; D gene: NA; CDR3 DNA: TGTGCCAGCAGCTGGGACTCCCGCGAGCAGTACTTC; CDR3 protein: CASSWDSREQYF
J gene: TRBJ1-2; clone size: once; V gene: TRBV7-3; D gene: NA; CDR3 DNA: TGTGCCAGCAGCTTATTTGGGGGGATCAAGTCCTATGGCTACACCTTC; CDR3 protein: CASSLFGGIKSYGYTF
J gene: TRBJ1-4; clone size: NA; V gene: TRBV10-2; D gene: NA; CDR3 DNA: TGCGCCAGCAGTGAGCCTGGACAGTCTGAAAAACTGTTTTTT; CDR3 protein: CASSEPGQSEKLFF
J gene: TRBJ1-2; clone size: NA; V gene: TRBV4-1; D gene: NA; CDR3 DNA: TGCGCCAGCAGCCAAGAAATTCGAAGGTCTGGCTACACCTTC; CDR3 protein: CASSQEIRRSGYTF
J gene: TRBJ2-1; clone size: NA; V gene: TRBV2; D gene: TRBD2; CDR3 DNA: TGTGCCAGCGGACTAGCGGCCTACAATGAGCAGTTCTTC; CDR3 protein: CASGLAAYNEQFF
J gene: TRBJ2-1; clone size: NA; V gene: TRBV9; D gene: TRBD2; CDR3 DNA: TGTGCCAGCAGCATCCGGACTAGCGCAGGGGAGCAGTTCTTC; CDR3 protein: CASSIRTSAGEQFF
J gene: TRBJ1-4; clone size: few; V gene: TRBV9; D gene: NA; CDR3 DNA: TGTGCCAGCAGCGTAGGCGGACTTGCAACTAATGAAAAACTGTTTTTT; CDR3 protein: CASSVGGLATNEKLFF
J gene: TRBJ2-1; clone size: once; V gene: TRBV5-1; D gene: NA; CDR3 DNA: TGCGCCAGCAGCACCGGGACGGCGGAGCAGTTCTTC; CDR3 protein: CASSTGTAEQFF
J gene: TRBJ1-3; clone size: NA; V gene: TRBV12-3/TRBV12-4; D gene: NA; CDR3 DNA: TGTGCCAGCAGTCGCCTTGGAAACACCATATATTTT; CDR3 protein: CASSRLGNTIYF
J gene: TRBJ2-1; clone size: NA; V gene: TRBV19; D gene: TRBD2; CDR3 DNA: TGTGCCACCTCCCCTCGGGGGGTAGGGGCCTACAATGAGCAGTTCTTC; CDR3 protein: CATSPRGVGAYNEQFF
J gene: TRBJ2-7; clone size: NA; V gene: TRBV6-2/TRBV6-3; D gene: NA; CDR3 DNA: TGTGCCAGCAGTTATCAAACCAGCTCGGGTTGGTCCTACGAGCAGTACTTC; CDR3 protein: CASSYQTSSGWSYEQYF
J gene: TRBJ2-7; clone size: once; V gene: TRBV7-2; D gene: NA; CDR3 DNA: TGTGCCAGCAGCTTTCTCGGACGTTACGAGCAGTACTTC; CDR3 protein: CASSFLGRYEQYF
J gene: TRBJ2-7; clone size: NA; V gene: TRBV29-1; D gene: NA; CDR3 DNA: TGCAGCGTTGTGGGGAGTGCCGACGAGCAGTACTTC; CDR3 protein: CSVVGSADEQYF
J gene: TRBJ2-2; clone size: NA; V gene: TRBV18; D gene: NA; CDR3 DNA: TGTGCCAGCTCAACAGACGCACGCATGGGAACCGGGGAGCTGTTTTTT; CDR3 protein: CASSTDARMGTGELFF
J gene: TRBJ1-3; clone size: NA; V gene: TRBV9; D gene: TRBD1; CDR3 DNA: TGTGCCAGCAGCGCAGGGGACAGTGGAAACACCATATATTTT; CDR3 protein: CASSAGDSGNTIYF
J gene: TRBJ1-3; clone size: NA; V gene: TRBV5-1; D gene: NA; CDR3 DNA: TGCGCCAGCAGCTTAACAGGGTACGGAAACACCATATATTTT; CDR3 protein: CASSLTGYGNTIYF
J gene: TRBJ1-6; clone size: NA; V gene: TRBV2; D gene: NA; CDR3 DNA: TGTGCCAGCAGTGAATCGGCAGGGGTTAATTCACCCCTCCACTTT; CDR3 protein: CASSESAGVNSPLHF
J gene: TRBJ1-5; clone size: NA; V gene: TRBV7-4; D gene: NA; CDR3 DNA: TGTGCCAGCAGCTCCGCCCGACCTACAAGCCAGCATTTT; CDR3 protein: CASSSARPTSQHF
J gene: TRBJ1-1; clone size: once; V gene: TRBV29-1; D gene: NA; CDR3 DNA: TGCAGCGTTGTTCCCCGTGGGACTGAAGCTTTCTTT; CDR3 protein: CSVVPRGTEAFF
J gene: TRBJ1-5; clone size: NA; V gene: TRBV3-1/TRBV3-2; D gene: NA; CDR3 DNA: TGTGCCAGCAGCCAAGCAGAAGAACAGCCCCAGCATTTT; CDR3 protein: CASSQAEEQPQHF
J gene: TRBJ1-5; clone size: NA; V gene: TRBV20-1; D gene: TRBD1; CDR3 DNA: TGCAGTGCTAGTCCCCTAAATCGACAGGGGGATCAGCCCCAGCATTTT; CDR3 protein: CSASPLNRQGDQPQHF
J gene: TRBJ2-5; clone size: once; V gene: TRBV20-1; D gene: NA; CDR3 DNA: TGCAGTGCTAGAGTTGGAGAGACCCAGTACTTC; CDR3 protein: CSARVGETQYF
J gene: TRBJ1-2; clone size: once; V gene: TRBV11-2; D gene: NA; CDR3 DNA: TGTGCCAGCAGCCCTCGAGGAGAGGGAGGGAGCTATGGCTACACCTTC; CDR3 protein: CASSPRGEGGSYGYTF
J gene: TRBJ2-3; clone size: NA; V gene: TRBV19; D gene: TRBD2; CDR3 DNA: TGTGCCAGCGCCACCGGACTAGCGGGGTCAGATACGCAGTATTTT; CDR3 protein: CASATGLAGSDTQYF
J gene: TRBJ1-6; clone size: once; V gene: TRBV5-6; D gene: NA; CDR3 DNA: TGTGCCAGCAGCTTGCCAGGGTCACCCCTCCACTTT; CDR3 protein: CASSLPGSPLHF
J gene: TRBJ1-4; clone size: NA; V gene: TRBV29-1; D gene: TRBD1; CDR3 DNA: TGCAGCGTTGAAGAAGGGACAGGGCCTGAAAAACTGTTTTTT; CDR3 protein: CSVEEGTGPEKLFF
J gene: TRBJ2-1; clone size: NA; V gene: TRBV10-3; D gene: NA; CDR3 DNA: TGTGCCATCAGTGTGGGTAGCGGAGGCTCCTACAATGAGCAGTTCTTC; CDR3 protein: CAISVGSGGSYNEQFF
J gene: TRBJ1-2; clone size: NA; V gene: TRBV18; D gene: TRBD1; CDR3 DNA: TGTGCCAGCTCACCACCCGGGACAGGGGCCTATGGCTACACCTTC; CDR3 protein: CASSPPGTGAYGYTF
J gene: TRBJ1-1; clone size: NA; V gene: TRBV30; D gene: NA; CDR3 DNA: TGTGCCTGGAGTGCGGCCCTAGCGCTCACTGAAGCTTTCTTT; CDR3 protein: CAWSAALALTEAFF
J gene: TRBJ2-6; clone size: NA; V gene: TRBV7-2; D gene: NA; CDR3 DNA: TGTGCCCAACGATTTGATAAAAGCTCTGGGGCCAACGTCCTGACTTTC; CDR3 protein: CAQRFDKSSGANVLTF
J gene: TRBJ1-3; clone size: NA; V gene: TRBV25-1; D gene: NA; CDR3 DNA: TGTGCCAGCAGTTCACCAGGATACTCTGGAAACACCATATATTTT; CDR3 protein: CASSSPGYSGNTIYF
J gene: TRBJ2-7; clone size: NA; V gene: TRBV6-5; D gene: TRBD2; CDR3 DNA: TGTGCCAGCAATAGCGGGGGGACCCCCTACGAGCAGTACTTC; CDR3 protein: CASNSGGTPYEQYF
J gene: TRBJ2-2; clone size: NA; V gene: TRBV29-1; D gene: NA; CDR3 DNA: TGCAGCGCCCATAAGAACACCGGGGAGCTGTTTTTT; CDR3 protein: CSAHKNTGELFF
J gene: TRBJ1-6; clone size: once; V gene: TRBV18; D gene: TRBD1; CDR3 DNA: TGTGCCAGCTCACCGGACACAGGGGATTCACCCCTCCACTTT; CDR3 protein: CASSPDTGDSPLHF
J gene: TRBJ2-7; clone size: NA; V gene: TRBV7-9; D gene: TRBD1; CDR3 DNA: TGTGCCAGCAGCCCATGGACAGGGGCGGGCGAGCAGTACTTC; CDR3 protein: CASSPWTGAGEQYF
J gene: TRBJ1-6; clone size: NA; V gene: TRBV4-3; D gene: NA; CDR3 DNA: TGCGCCAGCAGCCAAGAACAGGGATCCTATAATTCACCCCTCCACTTT; CDR3 protein: CASSQEQGSYNSPLHF
J gene: TRBJ1-1; clone size: NA; V gene: TRBV14; D gene: NA; CDR3 DNA: TGTGCCAGTAAGGGTCTCGCGACTGAAGCTTTCTTT; CDR3 protein: CASKGLATEAFF
J gene: TRBJ2-1; clone size: NA; V gene: TRBV6-4; D gene: NA; CDR3 DNA: TGTGCCAGCGGACCGGGCGCGGGAAGCTACAATGAGCAGTTCTTC; CDR3 protein: CASGPGAGSYNEQFF